These 22 T cell receptor beta chains came from one sample sequenced in a study of blood T cell repertoires in COVID-19. Repertoires were generated with immunoSEQ multiplex PCR, while TCRdb's copy carries only in-frame clones and drops some. Here the sample spans some 120,000 clones, approximately 88% being singletons. The sequenced sample was peripheral blood. Every receptor here comes from a woman aged 25 to 45 who had recovered from COVID-19.

This clone showed up just once. V and J are TRBV15 and TRBJ1-2; D uncertain. Germline CDR1 and CDR2: LNHNV and YYDKDF (reference sequence). Trimming left V 1 base short and J 7 bases short, with 10 bases between. CDR3 size: 13 residues. The CDR3 DNA reads TGTGCCACCAGCAGAGGGGGAGGCAGTGGCTACACCTTC. Its protein product is CATSRGGGSGYTF.

The chain is built from TRBV30 and TRBJ1-1; no definite D call. The germline V and J ends were trimmed by 0 bases and 4 bases, with 9 bases remaining between them. Germline-derived CDR1 and CDR2 are GTSNPN and SVGIG (reference sequence). The CDR3 has 13 residues. CDR3 bases: TGTGCCTGGAGTGTAATCAGGTCCACTGAAGCTTTCTTT. Its translation is CAWSVIRSTEAFF.

This chain uses TRBV3-1 (or the pseudogene TRBV3-2) with TRBJ1-2; D gene uncertain. Per germline, CDR1 LGHDT and CDR2 YNNKEL (reference sequence). The length of the CDR3 is 13 residues. The V gene lost 3 bases and the J gene lost 4 bases, with 9 bases spanning the gap. The CDR3 protein is CASSQAGVYGYTF. The DNA of the CDR3 is TGTGCCAGCAGCCAGGCAGGCGTCTATGGCTACACCTTC.

The rearrangement joins TRBV7-8 to TRBJ2-3, with 14 positions matching TRBD2. V was clipped by 0 bases and J by 3 bases; unmatched bases: 2. This CDR3 has 17 residues. CDR1 and CDR2 from the germline V gene are SGHVS and FQNEAQ. CDR3 sequence: CASSLAGTSGSTDTQYF. The CDR3 nucleotides are TGTGCCAGCAGCTTAGCGGGGACTAGCGGGAGTACAGATACGCAGTATTTT.

The count of this clone is one. The chain couples TRBV11-2 to TRBJ1-1, with D possibly TRBD1 on 5 matching bases. Germline V lookup: CDR1 SGHAT, CDR2 FQNNGV. V lost 1 base, J lost 8 bases, and 14 bases lay in between. The CDR3 loop spans 14 amino acids. This chain's CDR3 is CASSLGLPGAEAFF. The CDR3 nucleotides are TGTGCCAGCAGCTTAGGGTTACCTGGGGCCGAAGCTTTCTTT. Variable domain in full (rest from reference TRBV11-2 and TRBJ1-1): EAGVAQSPRYKIIEKRQSVAFWCNPISGHATLYWYQQILGQGPKLLIQFQNNGVVDDSQLPKDRFSAERLKGVDSTLKIQPAKLEDSAVYLCASSLGLPGAEAFFGQGTRLTVV.

This chain uses TRBV5-1 with TRBJ2-3; 9 bases agree with TRBD2. Trimming at V came to 6 bases and at J to 0 bases, leaving 8 bases not matched to a gene. CDR1 is SGHRS and CDR2 is YFSETQ in the germline V gene. This CDR3 is built from 16 residues. The CDR3 spells CASIKAGGPSTDTQYF. The CDR3 DNA sequence: TGCGCCAGCATCAAGGCGGGGGGGCCAAGCACAGATACGCAGTATTTT.

The rearrangement links TRBV2 to TRBJ2-5; 9 bases are shared with TRBD1. Unmatched junction bases numbered 11, after V lost 10 bases and J lost 5 bases. Germline CDR1 SNHLY, CDR2 FYNNEI. The CDR3 loop spans 14 amino acids. CDR3 DNA sequence: TGTGCCAACAGGGGGACAGGGAGGGGGGAGACCCAGTACTTC. Its translation is CANRGTGRGETQYF.

This clone has just a few counts. The chain combines TRBV5-1 with TRBJ2-6, with TRBD1 matching 8 bases. Germline CDR1 and CDR2: SGHRS and YFSETQ. This CDR3 has 16 residues. Trimming cost V 0 bases and J 2 bases; bases outside gene matches: 1. CDR3 amino acids: CASSLADRAGANVLTF. The DNA of the CDR3 is TGCGCCAGCAGCTTGGCGGACAGGGCTGGGGCCAACGTCCTGACTTTC. Using reference TRBV5-1 and TRBJ2-6 for the parts outside the CDR3, the full variable domain is KAGVTQTPRYLIKTRGQQVTLSCSPISGHRSVSWYQQTPGQGLQFLFEYFSETQRNKGNFPGRFSGRQFSNSRSEMNVSTLELGDSALYLCASSLADRAGANVLTFGAGSRLTVL.

J is TRBJ2-1 and V is TRBV11-3, with 13 bases fitting TRBD2. The germline gives CDR1 SGHNT, CDR2 YENEEA. V gave up 1 base and J gave up 5 bases; unmatched junction bases: 2. The CDR3 spans 16 residues. The CDR3 is CASSLGTSGSHNEQFF. The CDR3 nucleotides are TGTGCCAGCAGCTTAGGGACTAGCGGGAGCCACAATGAGCAGTTCTTC. Supplemented by reference TRBV11-3 and TRBJ2-1, the full variable domain reads EAGVVQSPRYKIIEKKQPVAFWCNPISGHNTLYWYLQNLGQGPELLIRYENEEAVDDSQLPKDRFSAERLKGVDSTLKIQPAELGDSAVYLCASSLGTSGSHNEQFFGPGTRLTVL.

The V gene is TRBV15, the J gene TRBJ1-5, with 10 bases that match TRBD1. The CDR3 runs to 15 residues. The germline V gene encodes CDR1 LNHNV and CDR2 YYDKDF (reference sequence). V dropped 2 bases and J dropped 7; count of bases not matched to a gene: 5. For the CDR3, the DNA is TGTGCCACCAGCAGATGGACAGGGGGTCTCCAGCCCCAGCATTTT. As protein: CATSRWTGGLQPQHF.

The V call is TRBV6-6, the J call TRBJ1-2; 8 nucleotides align to TRBD1. In germline, CDR1 is MNHNY, CDR2 SVGAGI (reference sequence). The CDR3 extends over 16 amino acids. V was clipped by 7 bases and J by 2 bases; unmatched bases: 12. The CDR3 nucleotides read TGTGCCAGCATTAAGGACAGGGCGGAACCCAACTATGGCTACACCTTC. This encodes CASIKDRAEPNYGYTF.

The chain carries TRBV6-5 and TRBJ1-1; D call uncertain. In germline, CDR1 is MNHEY, CDR2 SVGAGI. CDR3 length: 13 residues. The germline V and J ends were trimmed by 5 bases and 2 bases, with 9 bases remaining between them. The DNA for the CDR3 is TGTGCCAGCAGTCCGGTTTTTAACACTGAAGCTTTCTTT. This codes for CASSPVFNTEAFF.

The V call is TRBV4-1, the J call TRBJ2-7, with TRBD2 matching 8 bases. Germline assignment: CDR1 MGHRA and CDR2 YSYEKL. The CDR3 has 16 residues. Germline trimming cut 3 bases from V and 2 bases from J; bases unmatched to any gene: 9. The CDR3 region is CASSHETSGLTYEQYF. The CDR3 DNA follows: TGCGCCAGCAGCCACGAAACTAGCGGACTGACCTACGAGCAGTACTTC.

This chain connects TRBV5-1 to TRBJ2-3, with TRBD2 matching over 8 bases. CDR1 is SGHRS and CDR2 is YFSETQ in the germline V gene. V lost 5 bases, J lost 3 bases, and 11 bases stayed unmatched. This CDR3 spans 16 amino acids. CDR3 loop: CASRSSGGRGTDTQYF. The CDR3 DNA sequence: TGCGCCAGCAGATCCAGCGGGGGCCGCGGGACAGATACGCAGTATTTT.

The chain carries TRBV6-5 and TRBJ1-2; perhaps TRBD1 as D (6 bases). This CDR3 is 14 amino acids long. V gave up 6 bases and J gave up 4 bases, with 15 bases separating them. Germline V gene sequence: CDR1 MNHEY, CDR2 SVGAGI. CDR3 sequence: CASRNPGQVYGYTF. The CDR3 DNA sequence: TGTGCCAGCAGGAACCCGGGACAAGTCTATGGCTACACCTTC.

This chain joins TRBV3-1 (or the pseudogene TRBV3-2) and TRBJ1-3; D might be TRBD1 (6 bases). The CDR3 has 14 residues. Germline values: CDR1 LGHDT, CDR2 YNNKEL (reference sequence). The ends were cut back, 3 bases at V and 3 bases at J, with 9 bases in the middle. CDR3 coding DNA: TGTGCCAGCAGCCAGGGGGCCGGTGGAAACACCATATATTTT. Protein sequence: CASSQGAGGNTIYF.

The chain uses TRBV5-6 and TRBJ1-1, with TRBD1 matching over 7 bases. The CDR3 totals 17 residues. V was pared by 3 bases and J by 4 bases, with 15 bases of the junction left unmatched. CDR1 is SGHDT and CDR2 is YYEEEE in the germline V gene. The CDR3 loop reads CASSSDKNRGRGTEAFF. The CDR3 DNA reads as TGTGCCAGCAGCTCGGACAAAAACAGGGGAAGGGGCACTGAAGCTTTCTTT.

This clone turned up a few times. This chain connects TRBV7-2 to TRBJ2-7; no clear D gene. Trimming cost V 5 bases and J 0 bases, with 11 bases left between them. CDR1 is SGHTA and CDR2 is FQGNSA in the germline V gene. The CDR3 has 14 amino acids. CDR3 loop: CASSTTASSYEQYF. In DNA form, the CDR3 reads TGTGCCAGCAGCACTACCGCGAGCTCCTACGAGCAGTACTTC.

This clone occurred once. J is TRBJ2-1 and V is TRBV14; TRBD2 matches at 7 bases. The V and J ends lost 0 bases and 4 bases, in that order; junction bases with no gene match: 6. Germline V gives CDR1 SGHDN, CDR2 FVKESK. This CDR3 has 16 amino acids. For the CDR3, the DNA is TGTGCCAGCAGCCAAGATAAGGCTAGCGGATACAATGAGCAGTTCTTC. Translating gives CASSQDKASGYNEQFF.

The chain has TRBV9 and TRBJ2-1; 7 bases map to TRBD1. CDR1 and CDR2 from the germline V gene are SGDLS and YYNGEE. The CDR3 covers 15 residues. The J segment lost 6 bases and the V segment lost 0 bases, leaving 6 bases of the junction unmatched. The CDR3 nucleotides are TGTGCCAGCAGCGTAGAAACGACAGGGCCCAATGAGCAGTTCTTC. Protein product: CASSVETTGPNEQFF.

The V and J genes are TRBV10-2 and TRBJ2-7, with 9 positions matching TRBD2. The CDR3 sequence is 16 residues long. V dropped 3 bases and J dropped 3; count of bases not matched to a gene: 9. CDR1 WSHSY and CDR2 SAAADI come from the germline V gene. The CDR3 loop is CASSDGRREGLYEQYF. CDR3 DNA: TGCGCCAGCAGTGACGGTCGGCGGGAGGGCCTCTACGAGCAGTACTTC.

V gene TRBV12-3 or TRBV12-4 combines with J gene TRBJ1-1; D not certain. This CDR3 comprises 13 residues. The V end lost 2 bases, the J end lost 3 bases, and 7 bases lay between the germline ends. Here the CDR3 reads CASSLLRDTEAFF. In DNA, the CDR3 is TGTGCCAGCAGTTTACTGAGGGACACTGAAGCTTTCTTT.